Following are 10 T cell receptor beta chains from one sample sequenced in a study of blood T cell dynamics during melanoma immunotherapy. Time point specified: week 3, after first cycle of checkpoint inhibitor. TCRdb's table, derived via immunoSEQ multiplex PCR, lists solely in-frame clones and lacks some. The sample contains about 10,000 clones, 75% to 90% of which appear only once. Sequencing was performed on blood, taken from a patient treated with checkpoint blockade. The origin of the receptors is a human donor with melanoma.

The chain recombines TRBV28 with TRBJ2-2; TRBD2 matches 7 bases. The V segment lost 5 bases and the J segment 5 bases; nucleotides outside the gene matches: 11. The CDR3 consists of 16 residues. Germline CDR1 reads MDHEN; CDR2 reads SYDVKM. CDR3 coding DNA: TGTGCCAGCAGTATGTTTCGAGCGGGAAGAACCGGGGAGCTGTTTTTT. Protein: CASSMFRAGRTGELFF.

This sequence joins TRBV19 and TRBJ1-1; 10 bases fit TRBD1. This CDR3 comprises 14 residues. The V and J ends lost 10 bases and 4 bases, in that order; junction bases with no gene match: 9. The germline V gene has CDR1 LNHDA and CDR2 SQIVND (reference sequence). The CDR3: CATLRTGGGTEAFF. The CDR3 nucleotides read TGTGCCACCCTCCGGACAGGGGGAGGCACTGAAGCTTTCTTT.

The chain joins TRBV7-8 to TRBJ2-7; 8 bases line up with TRBD1. This CDR3 is 16 amino acids long. Germline values: CDR1 SGHVS, CDR2 FQNEAQ. The V segment lost 0 bases and the J segment 3 bases; nucleotides outside the gene matches: 7. The CDR3 region has the DNA TGTGCCAGCAGCTTAGCGGGGGCAGGGGGCCTCTACGAGCAGTACTTC. Amino acids: CASSLAGAGGLYEQYF.

The rearrangement links TRBV2 to TRBJ2-7, with TRBD1 matching over 9 bases. The length of the CDR3 is 15 residues. After removal of 5 bases from V and 2 bases from J, the junction contained 7 bases not matched to a gene. Germline V gene sequence: CDR1 SNHLY, CDR2 FYNNEI. The CDR3 sequence is CASSSRDRATYEQYF. In nucleotides, the CDR3 is TGTGCCAGCAGTAGTCGGGACAGGGCCACCTACGAGCAGTACTTC.

V is TRBV5-1 and J is TRBJ2-3; D is uncertain. Germline CDR1 reads SGHRS; CDR2 reads YFSETQ. CDR3 size: 13 residues. V gave up 0 bases and J gave up 6 bases, with 8 bases separating them. In DNA, the CDR3 is TGCGCCAGCAGCTTGGGACCTACGGATACGCAGTATTTT. Amino acids: CASSLGPTDTQYF.

The CDR3 sequence is CASSPGTVMNTEAFF. The CDR3 DNA is TGCGCCAGCAGCCCCGGGACAGTAATGAACACTGAAGCTTTCTTT. V usage is TRBV5-1 and J usage is TRBJ1-1, with 7 bases fitting TRBD1. This CDR3 is 15 amino acids long. J lost 0 bases, V lost 4 bases, and 6 bases had no gene match. Germline CDR1 is SGHRS and CDR2 is YFSETQ.

This chain joins TRBV6-6 and TRBJ2-7; D may correspond to TRBD1 or TRBD2 (5 bases each). Germline loops: CDR1 MNHNY, CDR2 SVGAGI (reference sequence). This CDR3 spans 13 amino acids. Trimming shortened V by 6 bases and J by 3 bases, and 12 bases separated the two germline ends. The CDR3 is CASRLRDGYEQYF. CDR3 sequence (DNA): TGTGCCAGCAGACTCCGGGACGGCTACGAGCAGTACTTC.

This clone was picked up one time. The gene calls are TRBV19 and TRBJ2-2, with 10 bases matching TRBD2. Germline lookup yields CDR1 LNHDA and CDR2 SQIVND (reference sequence). The junction had 12 bases not matched to a gene; V was cut back by 5 bases and J by 3 bases. The CDR3 is 18 amino acids. The CDR3: CASSSPPLAGLHTGELFF. In DNA form, the CDR3 reads TGTGCCAGTAGTTCCCCCCCACTAGCGGGGCTACACACCGGGGAGCTGTTTTTT.

DNA for the CDR3: TGTGCCAGCAGTTCCCCTAGCGGGAGCTCCTACAATGAGCAGTTCTTC. Residues: CASSSPSGSSYNEQFF. J is TRBJ2-1 and V is TRBV28; TRBD2 agrees at 10 bases. The CDR3 is 16 residues long. V trimming: 4 bases; J trimming: 0 bases; junction bases outside the gene matches: 3. Germline values: CDR1 MDHEN, CDR2 SYDVKM.

For this clone: The sample has other DNA sequences that encode this CDR3 too. The V call is TRBV5-4, the J call TRBJ1-2; TRBD1 matches 7 bases. CDR1 is SGHNT, CDR2 YYREEE, per germline (reference sequence). The trim removed 2 bases at V and 0 bases at J, leaving 1 base unmatched. CDR3 length: 14 residues. The CDR3 here is CASSLDRANYGYTF. CDR3 sequence (DNA): TGTGCCAGCAGCTTAGACAGGGCTAACTATGGCTACACCTTC.